Below, 26 T cell receptor beta chains from the same sample are listed, as sequenced in a study of T cell responses to AZD1222 COVID-19 vaccine. Clones were read by immunoSEQ multiplex PCR, and TCRdb kept only the in-frame ones, dropping some. This sample yields roughly 97,000 clones, of which roughly 84% are seen a single time; less than 3.5% belongs to the top ten. Sequencing was performed on peripheral blood, taken on day 0 of AZD1222 vaccination. The receptors originated from an adult in good health.

The genes are TRBV4-3 and TRBJ2-7; weak D call: TRBD1 (5 bases). Germline V gene sequence: CDR1 LGHNA, CDR2 YSLEER. The germline V and J ends were trimmed by 5 bases and 4 bases, with 12 bases remaining between them. This CDR3 contains 13 residues. The DNA of the CDR3 is TGCGCCAGCAGCATGGACATACGATACGAGCAGTACTTC. Protein sequence: CASSMDIRYEQYF.

This clone was observed a handful of times. V usage is TRBV5-8 and J usage is TRBJ1-3; D possibly corresponds to TRBD1 (6 bases). There are 14 residues in the CDR3. CDR1 is SGHTS and CDR2 is YDEGEE in the germline V gene. Trimming took off 0 bases at V and 7 bases at J, with 11 bases between the two ends. DNA for the CDR3: TGTGCCAGCAGCTTGGAACAGGGACGGAACACCATATATTTT. Translating it yields CASSLEQGRNTIYF.

This clone was observed a single time. The rearrangement uses TRBV11-2 and TRBJ1-1, with D hard to call. Germline CDR1 SGHAT, CDR2 FQNNGV. The germline V and J ends were trimmed by 4 bases and 4 bases, with 10 bases remaining between them. The CDR3 contains 13 residues. In DNA form, the CDR3 reads TGTGCCAGCAGCTACAGTGAATTCACTGAAGCTTTCTTT. Translation gives CASSYSEFTEAFF.

The chain joins TRBV2 to TRBJ1-2, with D unresolved. Trimming took off 6 bases at V and 7 bases at J, with 15 bases between the two ends. This CDR3 spans 13 amino acids. CDR1 and CDR2 from the germline V gene are SNHLY and FYNNEI. The CDR3 coding sequence is TGTGCCAGCAGCGTTCCGATTCGGGCTGGCTACACCTTC. Translated, it gives CASSVPIRAGYTF.

The genes are TRBV5-6 and TRBJ2-2; either TRBD1 or TRBD2 may fit D (5 bases each). V shed 4 bases and J shed 6 bases, with 16 bases lying between them. CDR3 size: 15 residues. From germline, CDR1 is SGHDT and CDR2 YYEEEE. CDR3 DNA sequence: TGTGCCAGCAGCCTTACCGGGACCTCAGCCGGGGAGCTGTTTTTT. Its translation: CASSLTGTSAGELFF.

The J gene is TRBJ1-5, the V gene TRBV11-2; possible D gene TRBD1, 6 bases. Germline loops: CDR1 SGHAT, CDR2 FQNNGV. The CDR3 has 15 residues. V was pared by 0 bases and J by 7 bases, with 13 bases between. This CDR3 reads CASSLDLQGRQPQHF. The CDR3 DNA reads TGTGCCAGCAGCTTAGATCTCCAGGGGAGGCAGCCCCAGCATTTT.

The gene calls are TRBV7-2 and TRBJ2-7, with 10 nucleotides matching TRBD1. Trimming removed 6 bases from V and 4 bases from J; junction bases left unmatched: 6. CDR3 size: 14 residues. Germline assignment: CDR1 SGHTA and CDR2 FQGNSA. DNA for the CDR3: TGTGCCAGCAGTCGCGGACAGGGGGTATACGAGCAGTACTTC. Translated, it gives CASSRGQGVYEQYF.

The genes are TRBV24-1 and TRBJ2-2; TRBD2 aligns across 8 bases. Germline V gives CDR1 KGHDR, CDR2 SFDVKD. V dropped 11 bases and J dropped 1; count of bases not matched to a gene: 11. The CDR3 runs 16 residues. CDR3 DNA: TGTGCCATCAATGCGGGGGGCCTTAAGAACACCGGGGAGCTGTTTTTT. Its protein product is CAINAGGLKNTGELFF.

Comments on this clone: Sequence at one end of the junction differs from germline and may be a read error. V usage is TRBV5-5 and J usage is TRBJ1-1, with D hard to call. Germline V gene data show CDR1 as SGHKS and CDR2 as YYEKEE (reference sequence). The CDR3 is 11 residues long. The DNA for the CDR3 is TGTGCCAGCAGCTTGAACGCTGAAGCTTTCTTT. Amino acid sequence: CASSLNAEAFF.

The chain links TRBV6-2 or TRBV6-3 to TRBJ1-1; D is perhaps TRBD1 (5 bases). The CDR3 totals 18 residues. The ends were cut back, 0 bases at V and 5 bases at J, with 22 bases in the middle. Per germline, CDR1 MNHEY and CDR2 SVGEGT. The CDR3 reads CASSYSRQGGVMRTEAFF. CDR3 coding DNA: TGTGCCAGCAGTTACTCTCGGCAGGGTGGGGTGATGAGGACTGAAGCTTTCTTT.

V usage is TRBV5-1 and J usage is TRBJ2-1, with TRBD1 identical over 7 bases. Per germline, CDR1 SGHRS and CDR2 YFSETQ. The V and J ends lost 0 bases and 4 bases, in that order; junction bases with no gene match: 4. This CDR3 is 15 amino acids long. CDR3 in DNA: TGCGCCAGCAGCTTGGGCGAGGGGGCTTACAATGAGCAGTTCTTC. This sequence encodes CASSLGEGAYNEQFF. Combining the CDR3 with reference TRBV5-1 and TRBJ2-1 gives the whole variable domain KAGVTQTPRYLIKTRGQQVTLSCSPISGHRSVSWYQQTPGQGLQFLFEYFSETQRNKGNFPGRFSGRQFSNSRSEMNVSTLELGDSALYLCASSLGEGAYNEQFFGPGTRLTVL.

This clone came up once. The chain uses TRBV3-1 (or the pseudogene TRBV3-2) and TRBJ1-1; D uncertain. The CDR3 extends over 15 amino acids. Germline values: CDR1 LGHDT, CDR2 YNNKEL (reference sequence). Between the trimmed V and J ends, which lost 0 bases and 8 bases, there was a span of 16 bases. CDR3 protein: CASSQDRRAPGEAFF. The CDR3, as DNA: TGTGCCAGCAGCCAAGATAGGCGGGCGCCGGGAGAAGCTTTCTTT.

The rearrangement links TRBV30 to TRBJ1-1; TRBD1 agrees at 7 bases. From germline, CDR1 is GTSNPN and CDR2 SVGIG (reference sequence). J was trimmed by 1 base and V by 2 bases; bases with no gene match: 4. The CDR3 is 14 residues long. This CDR3 reads CAWSLSGGNTEAFF. The CDR3 DNA is TGTGCCTGGAGTCTTTCAGGGGGGAACACTGAAGCTTTCTTT.

The genes are TRBV6-2 or TRBV6-3 and TRBJ2-5; D is undetermined. The germline V gene encodes CDR1 MNHEY and CDR2 SVGEGT. This CDR3 has 14 residues. Trimming pared 6 bases from V and 1 base from J, leaving 12 bases between. The CDR3 region has the DNA TGTGCCAGCAGCTCTAGGGATCCCCAAGAGACCCAGTACTTC. Residues: CASSSRDPQETQYF.

The chain employs TRBV7-9 and TRBJ1-6; D is undetermined. V lost 1 base, J lost 6 bases, and 7 bases lay in between. This CDR3 is built from 14 residues. Per the germline V gene, CDR1 is SEHNR and CDR2 is FQNEAQ (reference sequence). This CDR3 is CASSLGAANSPLHF. The CDR3 DNA is TGTGCCAGCAGCTTAGGGGCTGCTAATTCACCCCTCCACTTT.

CDR3 region: CASSESGIQETQYF. Written as DNA, the CDR3 is TGTGCCAGCAGCGAATCCGGGATCCAAGAGACCCAGTACTTC. The chain couples TRBV9 to TRBJ2-5, with D perhaps TRBD2 (5 bases). Germline CDR1 is SGDLS and CDR2 is YYNGEE. The CDR3 totals 14 residues. Trimming took 3 bases from V and 1 from J, leaving 10 bases between them.

The CDR3, as DNA: TGCGCCAGCAGCTTGACGGCAGGGGCCTCCTACGAGCAGTACTTC. Encoded protein: CASSLTAGASYEQYF. The chain joins TRBV5-1 to TRBJ2-7, with D possibly being TRBD1 (6 bases). The germline gives CDR1 SGHRS, CDR2 YFSETQ. With 1 base removed from V and 0 bases from J, the gap between germline ends came to 11 bases. This CDR3 region has 15 residues.

The genes are TRBV19 and TRBJ1-2; 8 bases map to TRBD1. This CDR3 is 15 amino acids long. The V gene's germline CDR1 is LNHDA and CDR2 SQIVND (reference sequence). Losses at the gene ends were 6 bases for V and 6 bases for J; bases not matched to a gene: 12. CDR3 sequence reads: CASSPLDRGGNGYTF. The CDR3 nucleotides are TGTGCCAGTAGCCCCCTCGACAGGGGAGGAAATGGCTACACCTTC. Full variable domain (remainder filled in from reference TRBV19 and TRBJ1-2): DGGITQSPKYLFRKEGQNVTLSCEQNLNHDAMYWYRQDPGQGLRLIYYSQIVNDFQKGDIAEGYSVSREKKESFPLTVTSAQKNPTAFYLCASSPLDRGGNGYTFGSGTRLTVV.

V usage is TRBV6-5 and J usage is TRBJ2-1, with D possibly being TRBD2 (6 bases). CDR3 length equals 10 residues. CDR1 is MNHEY, CDR2 SVGAGI, per germline. V gave up 8 bases and J gave up 13 bases, with 12 bases separating them. CDR3 in amino acids: CASRAGLQFF. CDR3 coding DNA: TGTGCCAGCCGGGCGGGGCTCCAGTTCTTC.

This clone was observed once. The chain combines TRBV6-2 or TRBV6-3 with TRBJ2-1; a possible D gene is TRBD2 (6 bases). Trimming left V 5 bases short and J 6 bases short, with 17 bases between. CDR1 and CDR2 from the germline V gene are MNHEY and SVGEGT. The CDR3 is 15 residues long. CDR3 amino acids: CASSPTSSPSNEQFF. The CDR3 nucleotides are TGTGCCAGCAGTCCCACTAGCAGTCCGTCCAATGAGCAGTTCTTC.

V gene TRBV28 combines with J gene TRBJ1-5, with 8 positions matching TRBD1. There are 12 residues in the CDR3. J was trimmed by 16 bases and V by 5 bases; bases with no gene match: 10. The germline CDR1 and CDR2 sequences are MDHEN and SYDVKM. CDR3 protein: CASSGPGQARHF. DNA of the CDR3: TGTGCCAGCAGTGGGCCGGGACAGGCCCGACATTTT. The whole variable domain, remainder taken from reference TRBV28 and TRBJ1-5, is DVKVTQSSRYLVKRTGEKVFLECVQDMDHENMFWYRQDPGLGLRLIYFSYDVKMKEKGDIPEGYSVSREKKERFSLILESASTNQTSMYLCASSGPGQARHFGDGTRLSIL.

The rearrangement joins TRBV30 to TRBJ2-3, with D unclear. Trimming removed 0 bases from V and 1 base from J, with 5 bases in between. Looked up from germline, CDR1 is GTSNPN and CDR2 is SVGIG (reference sequence). The CDR3 has 13 residues. The CDR3 loop is CAWSVMGTDTQYF. The DNA of the CDR3 is TGTGCCTGGAGTGTAATGGGCACAGATACGCAGTATTTT. Supplemented by reference TRBV30 and TRBJ2-3, the full variable domain reads SQTIHQWPATLVQPVGSPLSLECTVEGTSNPNLYWYRQAAGRGLQLLFYSVGIGQISSEVPQNLSASRPQDRQFILSSKKLLLSDSGFYLCAWSVMGTDTQYFGPGTRLTVL.

The gene calls are TRBV9 and TRBJ1-2, with a tentative D call TRBD1 (5 bases). The V gene lost 0 bases and the J gene lost 5 bases, with 17 bases spanning the gap. The CDR3 is 16 residues long. Germline CDR1 and CDR2: SGDLS and YYNGEE. This CDR3 is CASSVVGRPLNYGYTF. DNA of the CDR3: TGTGCCAGCAGCGTAGTGGGACGCCCGCTCAATTATGGCTACACCTTC.

The chain couples TRBV12-3 or TRBV12-4 to TRBJ1-1; D remains ambiguous. There are 12 residues in the CDR3. The V end was cut by 3 bases, the J end by 4 bases, with 6 bases between. CDR3 residues: CASSFWATEAFF. The CDR3 region has the DNA TGTGCCAGCAGTTTTTGGGCCACTGAAGCTTTCTTT.

The chain combines TRBV4-1 with TRBJ1-1, with D possibly TRBD1 on 5 matching bases. Germline V gene sequence: CDR1 MGHRA, CDR2 YSYEKL. Trimming removed 4 bases at V and 4 bases at J, with 10 bases between. This CDR3 spans 13 amino acids. CDR3 DNA: TGCGCCAGCAGCCTGGGGGGACCCACTGAAGCTTTCTTT. Its protein product is CASSLGGPTEAFF.

The V gene is TRBV3-1 (or the pseudogene TRBV3-2), the J gene TRBJ1-2, with D uncertain. CDR3 length: 11 amino acids. Trimming cost V 4 bases and J 3 bases, with 3 bases left between them. From germline, CDR1 is LGHDT and CDR2 YNNKEL (reference sequence). CDR3 DNA sequence: TGTGCCAGCAGCCGGGACTATGGCTACACCTTC. Protein: CASSRDYGYTF.